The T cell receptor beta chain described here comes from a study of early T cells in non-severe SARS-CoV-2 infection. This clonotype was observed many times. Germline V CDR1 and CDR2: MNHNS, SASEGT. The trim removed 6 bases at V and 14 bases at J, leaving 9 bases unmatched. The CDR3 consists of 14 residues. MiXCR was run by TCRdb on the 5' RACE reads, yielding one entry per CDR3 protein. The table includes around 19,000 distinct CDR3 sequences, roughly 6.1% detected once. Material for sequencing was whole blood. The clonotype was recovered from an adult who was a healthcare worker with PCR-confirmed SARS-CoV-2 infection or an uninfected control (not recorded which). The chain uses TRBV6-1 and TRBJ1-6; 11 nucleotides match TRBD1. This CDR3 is CASSPGQGDVALHF. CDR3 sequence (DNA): TGTGCCAGCAGCCCGGGACAGGGGGATGTGGCCCTCCACTTT.